What follows is one T cell receptor beta chain and its context. Its antigen is unidentified. V shed 5 bases, J shed 5 bases, and the junction held 2 bases outside the gene matches. Germline CDR1 reads MNHEY; CDR2 reads SVGEGT. The CDR3 consists of 12 residues. Method: immunoSEQ multiplex PCR; TCRdb's copy keeps in-frame clones and lacks some. The sample shows about 73,000 clones, roughly 79% of them seen only once. The sample is drawn from a study of vaccination effects on CD4 cells after COVID-19. About the study: Either the mRNA-1273 or the BNT162b2 vaccine was given to participants as two doses.

ViraFEST used viral peptide pools to expand antigen-specific CD4+ T cells before sequencing. Isolating CD4+ T cells followed roughly ten days of culture. Vaccine recipients lacked prior SARS-CoV-2 infection and had negative nucleocapsid antibodies. Peptides at roughly 10 ug/ml and IL-2 at roughly 9.3 IU/ml were added to a few million PBMC per well. Days 3 and 7 were when half the medium was replaced with IL-2 medium. Regarding the study as a whole: Clones induced by infection and by vaccine showed marked clonal contraction late after vaccination.

The material was CD4+ T cells from PBMCs cultured with HCoV-NL63 spike peptides, obtained before COVID-19 vaccination. This sequence originates from a human donor who received a COVID-19 vaccine. V and J are TRBV6-2 or TRBV6-3 and TRBJ1-2; 7 nucleotides match TRBD1. The CDR3 region has the DNA TGTGCCAGCAGTCAGACAGGGTATGGCTACACCTTC. This codes for CASSQTGYGYTF.